This T cell receptor (beta chain) was identified in a study of control samples from healthy donors and cancer patients. Some clones are missing from TCRdb's copy, which holds only in-frame ones; the method was immunoSEQ multiplex PCR. Found here are fewer than 200,000 clones, approximately 94% of them singletons; the top ten hold 12% to 15%. The sequenced sample was PBMCs. The sequence was collected from a man aged 60 to 69 with colorectal cancer.

CDR3 sequence (DNA): TGCGCCAGCAGCCAAGAACATTTCCGTAATGGCAATCAGCCCCAGCATTTT. Translated, it gives CASSQEHFRNGNQPQHF. The chain joins TRBV4-3 to TRBJ1-5, with unresolved D. Germline V gene data show CDR1 as LGHNA and CDR2 as YSLEER. V lost 0 bases and J lost 2, with 14 bases in between. The CDR3 spans 17 residues.